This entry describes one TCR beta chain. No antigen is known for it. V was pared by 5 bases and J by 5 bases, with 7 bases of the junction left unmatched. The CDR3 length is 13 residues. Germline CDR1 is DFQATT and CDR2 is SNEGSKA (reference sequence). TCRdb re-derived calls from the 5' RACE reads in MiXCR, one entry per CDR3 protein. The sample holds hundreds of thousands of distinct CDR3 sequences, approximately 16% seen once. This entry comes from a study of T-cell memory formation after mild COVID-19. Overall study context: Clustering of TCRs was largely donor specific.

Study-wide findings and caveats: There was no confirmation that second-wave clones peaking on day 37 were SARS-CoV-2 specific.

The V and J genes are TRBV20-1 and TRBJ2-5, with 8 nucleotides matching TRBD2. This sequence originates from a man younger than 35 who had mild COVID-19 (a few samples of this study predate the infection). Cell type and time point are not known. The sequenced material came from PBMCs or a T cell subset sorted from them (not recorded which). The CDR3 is CSALGLAQETQYF. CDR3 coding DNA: TGCAGTGCTCTCGGACTAGCCCAGGAGACCCAGTACTTC.